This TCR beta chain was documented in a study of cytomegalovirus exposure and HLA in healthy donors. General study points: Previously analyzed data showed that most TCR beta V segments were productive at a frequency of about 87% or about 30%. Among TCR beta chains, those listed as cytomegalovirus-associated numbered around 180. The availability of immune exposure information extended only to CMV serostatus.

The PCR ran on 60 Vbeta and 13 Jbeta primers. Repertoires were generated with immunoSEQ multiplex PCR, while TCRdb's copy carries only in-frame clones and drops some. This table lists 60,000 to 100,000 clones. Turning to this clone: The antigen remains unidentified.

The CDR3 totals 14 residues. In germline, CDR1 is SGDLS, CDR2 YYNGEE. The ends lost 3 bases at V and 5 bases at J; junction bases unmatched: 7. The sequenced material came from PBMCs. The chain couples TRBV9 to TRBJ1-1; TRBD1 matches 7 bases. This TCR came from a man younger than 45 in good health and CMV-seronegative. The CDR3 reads CASSAQGYLTEAFF. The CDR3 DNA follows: TGTGCCAGCAGCGCACAGGGGTATTTAACTGAAGCTTTCTTT.